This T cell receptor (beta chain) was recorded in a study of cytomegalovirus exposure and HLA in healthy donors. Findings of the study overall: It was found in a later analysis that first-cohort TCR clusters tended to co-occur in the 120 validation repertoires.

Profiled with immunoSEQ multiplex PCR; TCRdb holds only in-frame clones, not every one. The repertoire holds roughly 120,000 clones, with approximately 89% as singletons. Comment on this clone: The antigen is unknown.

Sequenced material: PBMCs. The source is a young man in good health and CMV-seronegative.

CDR3 sequence reads: CASSQGLGTVAKNIQYF. The CDR3 DNA reads TGCGCCAGCAGCCAAGGCCTCGGGACTGTAGCCAAAAACATTCAGTACTTC. The rearrangement links TRBV4-3 to TRBJ2-4, with D perhaps TRBD2 (6 bases). Germline V gene data show CDR1 as LGHNA and CDR2 as YSLEER. With 1 base removed from V and 0 bases from J, the gap between germline ends came to 13 bases. The CDR3 runs to 17 residues.